These 23 T cell receptor beta chains share one sample of origin, sequenced in a study of blood T cells in healthy people across ages. Next came a second PCR, run for about 7 to 12 cycles, which used a sample-barcoded 5' primer along with a J-beta primer mix. Via MiXCR, TCRdb re-called the 5' RACE reads, giving one row per CDR3 protein. The sample yields about 1.6 million distinct CDR3 sequences, roughly a third seen once. What was sequenced was blood. The receptors were sampled from a woman aged 25 to 39 in good health.

In nucleotides, the CDR3 is TGTGCCAGCGCTAGCGGGTCCTACAATGAGCAGTTCTTC. The encoded protein is CASASGSYNEQFF. The chain carries TRBV9 and TRBJ2-1, with 8 bases fitting TRBD2. Germline V gives CDR1 SGDLS, CDR2 YYNGEE. This CDR3 is 13 amino acids long. The V gene end was trimmed by 7 bases and the J gene end by 1 base; junction bases not matched to a gene: 1.

The chain links TRBV29-1 to TRBJ2-7; TRBD2 matches at 7 bases. Germline V gene data show CDR1 as SQVTM and CDR2 as ANQGSEA. V was clipped by 2 bases and J by 7 bases; unmatched bases: 11. CDR3 length: 14 amino acids. The DNA for the CDR3 is TGCAGCGTTGAACTAGCGGTTACCTACAATGAGCAGTACTTC. This gives the protein CSVELAVTYNEQYF.

This clonotype was detected only a few times. The gene calls are TRBV4-2 and TRBJ2-7; tentative D call: TRBD2 (6 bases). The CDR3 contains 16 residues. Per the germline V gene, CDR1 is LGHNA and CDR2 is YNFKEQ. The ends were cut back, 0 bases at V and 0 bases at J, with 12 bases in the middle. The CDR3 region has the DNA TGTGCCAGCAGCCAAGACCCTAGCGCTCACTCCTACGAGCAGTACTTC. Translating it yields CASSQDPSAHSYEQYF.

In its sample, this clonotype was seen a few times. DNA of the CDR3: TGCAGTGCTTTTACGTCGGGGGGGGCAGGAGAGACCCAGTACTTC. This gives the protein CSAFTSGGAGETQYF. The chain recombines TRBV20-1 with TRBJ2-5; TRBD2 aligns across 8 bases. CDR3 length equals 15 residues. V lost 5 bases to trimming and J lost 4 bases; unmatched junction nucleotides: 12. CDR1 DFQATT and CDR2 SNEGSKA come from the germline V gene (reference sequence).

Only a few counts were recorded for this clonotype. V usage is TRBV5-4 and J usage is TRBJ2-6; TRBD1 might be the D (5 bases). V was pared by 4 bases and J by 8 bases, with 16 bases between. Germline values: CDR1 SGHNT, CDR2 YYREEE (reference sequence). This CDR3 contains 15 residues. The CDR3 bases are TGTGCCAGCAGCCCCCCAGGGCTATCATCCAACGTCCTGACTTTC. This encodes CASSPPGLSSNVLTF.

The CDR3 DNA sequence: TGTGCCACCGGGACAGGGCTTTTCTACGAGCAGTACTTC. Protein product: CATGTGLFYEQYF. The chain couples TRBV15 to TRBJ2-7; 9 nucleotides match TRBD1. The V gene end was trimmed by 8 bases and the J gene end by 3 bases; junction bases not matched to a gene: 5. CDR1 is LNHNV and CDR2 is YYDKDF in the germline V gene (reference sequence). The CDR3 consists of 13 residues.

V is TRBV7-3 and J is TRBJ2-2; D call uncertain. Per the germline V gene, CDR1 is SGHTA and CDR2 is FQGTGA. V was cut by 5 bases and J by 4 bases, with 17 bases left in between. The CDR3 sequence is 16 residues long. The CDR3 sequence is CASSPELLRPTGELFF. The CDR3 nucleotides read TGTGCCAGCAGCCCCGAGCTATTAAGGCCCACCGGGGAGCTGTTTTTT.

This sequence joins TRBV7-2 and TRBJ2-7; 8 nucleotides line up with TRBD1. The germline V gene encodes CDR1 SGHTA and CDR2 FQGNSA. The J segment lost 2 bases and the V segment lost 5 bases, leaving 5 bases of the junction unmatched. This CDR3 region has 14 residues. Here the CDR3 reads CASSRTGPPYEQYF. The CDR3 nucleotides read TGTGCCAGCAGCAGGACAGGGCCTCCCTACGAGCAGTACTTC.

The table lists this clonotype with many counts. The chain couples TRBV5-5 to TRBJ2-5; no reliable D call. The V and J ends lost 3 bases and 6 bases respectively, with 21 bases between them. Germline values: CDR1 SGHKS, CDR2 YYEKEE (reference sequence). CDR3 length: 16 amino acids. CDR3: CASSSSPGPNRKTQYF. CDR3 bases: TGTGCCAGCAGCTCCTCGCCGGGTCCCAACCGCAAGACCCAGTACTTC. Complete variable domain (other parts from reference TRBV5-5 and TRBJ2-5): DAGVTQSPTHLIKTRGQQVTLRCSPISGHKSVSWYQQVLGQGPQFIFQYYEKEERGRGNFPDRFSARQFPNYSSELNVNALLLGDSALYLCASSSSPGPNRKTQYFGPGTRLLVL.

This sequence joins TRBV20-1 and TRBJ2-3; 8 nucleotides line up with TRBD2. The V gene's germline CDR1 is DFQATT and CDR2 SNEGSKA (reference sequence). V dropped 8 bases and J dropped 2; count of bases not matched to a gene: 15. This CDR3 has 16 amino acids. The CDR3 DNA reads as TGCAGTCCATTCCGGGGGGCGGGAGGCCACACAGATACGCAGTATTTT. Translated, it gives CSPFRGAGGHTDTQYF.

This clonotype was counted between two and nine times. The V and J genes are TRBV20-1 and TRBJ1-2, with 7 nucleotides matching TRBD1. The CDR3 loop spans 14 amino acids. CDR1 is DFQATT, CDR2 SNEGSKA, per germline (reference sequence). The trim removed 0 bases at V and 1 base at J, leaving 2 bases unmatched. The CDR3 bases are TGCAGTGCTAGAGAACAGGGGAGTAACTATGGCTACACCTTC. Residues: CSAREQGSNYGYTF.

The chain combines TRBV3-1 with TRBJ2-7, with D hard to call. The last part of the DNA fits TRBJ2-5 better; the J call may be wrong. CDR3 length equals 15 residues. Per germline, CDR1 LGHDT and CDR2 YNNKEL (reference sequence). CDR3 sequence: CASSHRAPMRETQYF. The CDR3 region has the DNA TGTGCCAGCAGCCATCGGGCCCCGATGAGGGAGACCCAGTACTTC.

This chain uses TRBV29-1 with TRBJ1-5, with D unclear. The V end lost 7 bases, the J end lost 6 bases, and 16 bases lay between the germline ends. In germline, CDR1 is SQVTM, CDR2 ANQGSEA. This CDR3 is built from 13 residues. The CDR3 region has the DNA TGCAGCGCTGCGGGCCGCTTAGGTCAGCCCCAGCATTTT. This encodes CSAAGRLGQPQHF.

V usage is TRBV10-3 and J usage is TRBJ2-3, with a possible D match to TRBD2 (6 bases). CDR1 and CDR2 from the germline V gene are ENHRY and SYGVKD. The CDR3 runs 11 residues. V was cut by 10 bases and J by 5 bases, with 10 bases left in between. The CDR3 protein is CATAGRDTQYF. DNA of the CDR3: TGTGCCACCGCGGGGAGAGATACGCAGTATTTT.

This clonotype has ten or more counts. This chain joins TRBV29-1 and TRBJ1-1; D perhaps matches TRBD1 (6 bases). This CDR3 region has 15 residues. V was shortened by 5 bases and J by 2 bases, with 18 bases between the two germline ends. Germline V gene lookup returns CDR1 SQVTM and CDR2 ANQGSEA. CDR3 in DNA: TGCAGCGTTTCCCGCGAGGGGGGGCGAAACACTGAAGCTTTCTTT. This codes for CSVSREGGRNTEAFF. Supplemented by reference TRBV29-1 and TRBJ1-1, the full variable domain reads SAVISQKPSRDICQRGTSLTIQCQVDSQVTMMFWYRQQPGQSLTLIATANQGSEATYESGFVIDKFPISRPNLTFSTLTVSNMSPEDSSIYLCSVSREGGRNTEAFFGQGTRLTVV.

This clonotype was seen at least ten times. The J gene is TRBJ2-7, the V gene TRBV6-2 or TRBV6-3; D gene uncertain. Germline lookup yields CDR1 MNHEY and CDR2 SVGEGT. The CDR3 has 11 residues. The V end lost 1 base, the J end lost 3 bases, and 1 base lay between the germline ends. Here the CDR3 DNA reads TGTGCCAGCAGTTACTTCTACGAGCAGTACTTC. Its translation: CASSYFYEQYF.

The sample holds a few counts of this clonotype. V gene TRBV4-1 combines with J gene TRBJ1-1, with D unclear. The CDR3 length is 12 residues. The V and J ends lost 3 bases and 10 bases respectively, with 12 bases between them. The V gene's germline CDR1 is MGHRA and CDR2 YSYEKL. The CDR3 sequence: CASSQTSLGAFF. Written as DNA, the CDR3 is TGCGCCAGCAGCCAGACATCCTTGGGAGCTTTCTTT.

The V call is TRBV7-9, the J call TRBJ2-1, with 8 positions matching TRBD2. Germline CDR1 and CDR2: SEHNR and FQNEAQ (reference sequence). The CDR3 length is 17 residues. Trimming took 1 base from V and 10 from J; bases not matched to a gene: 15. The CDR3 here is CASSLGHVGGRRYEQFF. The CDR3, as DNA: TGTGCCAGCAGCTTAGGGCATGTGGGCGGGAGGCGATACGAGCAGTTCTTC. Together with reference TRBV7-9 and TRBJ2-1, the CDR3 gives the full variable domain: DTGVSQNPRHKITKRGQNVTFRCDPISEHNRLYWYRQTLGQGPEFLTYFQNEAQLEKSRLLSDRFSAERPKGSFSTLEIQRTEQGDSAMYLCASSLGHVGGRRYEQFFGPGTRLTVL.

In this sample, this clonotype turned up a few times. The chain links TRBV9 to TRBJ2-7, with D perhaps TRBD1 (5 bases). Trimming left V 4 bases short and J 6 bases short, with 17 bases between. The CDR3 extends over 14 amino acids. Germline CDR1 SGDLS, CDR2 YYNGEE. The CDR3 DNA follows: TGTGCCAGCAGCTCCCCCAGCGCAGGGCTCGAGCAGTACTTC. Its protein product is CASSSPSAGLEQYF.

This chain joins TRBV11-2 and TRBJ2-7, with D uncertain. This CDR3 spans 14 amino acids. Germline-derived CDR1 and CDR2 are SGHAT and FQNNGV. V lost 5 bases and J lost 0, with 11 bases in between. CDR3 residues: CASSNTASSYEQYF. The CDR3 nucleotides are TGTGCCAGCAGCAATACAGCGAGCTCCTACGAGCAGTACTTC.

This clonotype was counted many times. The rearrangement joins TRBV20-1 to TRBJ2-3, with TRBD2 matching 10 bases. With V trimmed by 6 bases and J by 0 bases, 12 bases remained unmatched. This CDR3 is 17 amino acids long. CDR1 is DFQATT, CDR2 SNEGSKA, per germline (reference sequence). Here the CDR3 reads CSAKTPQLAGSTDTQYF. The CDR3, as DNA: TGCAGTGCGAAGACCCCCCAACTAGCGGGAAGCACAGATACGCAGTATTTT.

Ten or more counts support this clonotype. This chain connects TRBV29-1 to TRBJ2-7; a weak D match, TRBD1 (6 bases). Trimming removed 4 bases from V and 5 bases from J, with 15 bases in between. The CDR3 totals 13 residues. Germline V gene data show CDR1 as SQVTM and CDR2 as ANQGSEA. Written as DNA, the CDR3 is TGCAGCGTTGTCGGGACACCTGAGAACGAGCAGTACTTC. Translated, it gives CSVVGTPENEQYF.

The chain joins TRBV5-1 to TRBJ2-1, with TRBD2 matching over 12 bases. The length of the CDR3 is 14 residues. From germline, CDR1 is SGHRS and CDR2 YFSETQ. J gave up 8 bases and V 3 bases, and 3 bases lay outside the gene matches. The CDR3 DNA reads as TGCGCCAGCAGCTGGCGGACTAGCGGGGATGAGCAGTTCTTC. Translation: CASSWRTSGDEQFF. The full variable domain, in which reference TRBV5-1 and TRBJ2-1 provide the parts outside the CDR3, is KAGVTQTPRYLIKTRGQQVTLSCSPISGHRSVSWYQQTPGQGLQFLFEYFSETQRNKGNFPGRFSGRQFSNSRSEMNVSTLELGDSALYLCASSWRTSGDEQFFGPGTRLTVL.